The present entry profiles one T cell receptor beta chain with its context. This record comes from a study of CD8 T cells in Susac syndrome. V shed 3 bases and J shed 3 bases, with 14 bases lying between them. CDR1 SNHLY and CDR2 FYNNEI come from the germline V gene. This CDR3 has 15 amino acids. When the RNA was reverse transcribed, random hexamers were used with an input of about 0.5 to 1 ug. The TCR beta CDR3 was amplified by immunoSEQ multiplex PCR across 54 Vbeta, 13 Jbeta. TCRdb processed the immunoSEQ multiplex PCR reads anew with MiXCR; each CDR3 protein has one entry. The data show a few hundred thousand distinct CDR3 sequences, about 85% seen once.

J is TRBJ1-2 and V is TRBV2; D may be TRBD1 (5 bases). The sequence was collected from a human donor with multiple sclerosis. Sequenced input: CD8+ T cells from PBMCs. CDR3 in amino acids: CASSDGQGPYYGYTF. The DNA for the CDR3 is TGTGCCAGCAGTGATGGGCAGGGCCCCTACTATGGCTACACCTTC.